The 9 T cell receptor beta chains below all came from one sample that was sequenced in a study of blood T cell repertoires in COVID-19. TCRdb's copy holds only in-frame clones and misses some; the assay was immunoSEQ multiplex PCR. The repertoire has around 130,000 clones, roughly four fifths of them found once; the top ten carry 10% to 11%. Sequencing input: peripheral blood. The receptors shown here come from a human donor in a cohort sampled during active COVID-19.

The chain employs TRBV21-1 and TRBJ2-7; the D call TRBD2 from the table was never checked on the DNA. TRBV21-1 is a pseudogene locus. The CDR3 runs 14 residues. CDR3 sequence (DNA): TGTGCCAGCAGAGAGCGCGGCTCCCTCTACGAGCAGTACTTC. Translation: CASRERGSLYEQYF.

V usage is TRBV6-1 and J usage is TRBJ2-5; TRBD2 agrees at 7 bases. The junction had 4 bases not matched to a gene; V was cut back by 1 base and J by 5 bases. From germline, CDR1 is MNHNS and CDR2 SASEGT. The CDR3 has 14 residues. The CDR3 sequence: CASSEGLATETQYF. For the CDR3, the DNA is TGTGCCAGCAGTGAAGGACTAGCTACGGAGACCCAGTACTTC.

The chain employs TRBV7-2 and TRBJ1-2; TRBD1 aligns across 8 bases. The CDR3 has 12 residues. CDR1 and CDR2 from the germline V gene are SGHTA and FQGNSA. The ends lost 5 bases at V and 11 bases at J; junction bases unmatched: 7. CDR3 nucleotide sequence: TGTGCCAGCAGCCTGGACAGGGTTCAATACACCTTC. Translating it yields CASSLDRVQYTF.

The chain recombines TRBV21-1 with TRBJ1-2; the table's D call, TRBD1, has no DNA check behind it. TRBV21-1 is assigned pseudogene status. The CDR3 sequence is 15 residues long. The CDR3 sequence: CASSLPRTGCYGYTF. CDR3 nucleotide sequence: TGTGCCAGCAGCCTTCCTCGGACAGGCTGTTATGGCTACACCTTC.

The rearrangement joins TRBV15 to TRBJ2-7; 9 bases line up with TRBD1. This CDR3 comprises 13 residues. CDR1 and CDR2 from the germline V gene are LNHNV and YYDKDF (reference sequence). The V segment lost 4 bases and the J segment 6 bases; nucleotides outside the gene matches: 4. CDR3 protein: CATSTGTGPEQYF. CDR3 DNA: TGTGCCACCAGCACCGGGACAGGGCCCGAGCAGTACTTC. Filled out from reference TRBV15 and TRBJ2-7, the complete variable domain reads DAMVIQNPRYQVTQFGKPVTLSCSQTLNHNVMYWYQQKSSQAPKLLFHYYDKDFNNEADTPDNFQSRRPNTSFCFLDIRSPGLGDTAMYLCATSTGTGPEQYFGPGTRLTVT.

Of note for this clone: Within the sample, other DNA sequences also encode this same CDR3. The chain couples TRBV5-1 to TRBJ2-5; 12 bases align to TRBD2. Germline V CDR1 and CDR2: SGHRS, YFSETQ. With 4 bases clipped from V and 2 bases from J, the junction kept 0 bases outside the gene matches. The CDR3 spans 14 residues. CDR3 amino acids: CASSLAGGQETQYF. Here the CDR3 DNA reads TGCGCCAGCAGCCTAGCGGGGGGGCAAGAGACCCAGTACTTC.

The chain has TRBV7-9 and TRBJ2-2; D is uncertain. CDR3 length: 15 residues. V was cut by 1 base and J by 4 bases, with 10 bases left in between. The V gene's germline CDR1 is SEHNR and CDR2 FQNEAQ (reference sequence). The CDR3 region has the DNA TGTGCCAGCAGCTTAGACAGCCGTCTCACCGGGGAGCTGTTTTTT. It translates to CASSLDSRLTGELFF.

This clone was found a few times. CDR3 DNA sequence: TGTGCCAGCAGCCCGAGAGCTAACTATGGCTACACCTTC. It encodes CASSPRANYGYTF. The chain has TRBV5-4 and TRBJ1-2; no clear D gene. The CDR3 extends over 13 amino acids. The V gene lost 4 bases and the J gene lost 0 bases, with 7 bases spanning the gap. Germline loops: CDR1 SGHNT, CDR2 YYREEE (reference sequence).

This clone was counted only a few times. The V and J genes are TRBV3-1 (or the pseudogene TRBV3-2) and TRBJ1-5, with D unclear. The CDR3 length is 12 residues. Trimming pared 3 bases from V and 9 bases from J, leaving 9 bases between. The germline V gene has CDR1 LGHDT and CDR2 YNNKEL (reference sequence). In DNA form, the CDR3 reads TGTGCCAGCAGCCACGGGGAACGGCCCCAGCATTTT. This translates into CASSHGERPQHF.